The clone carrying this T cell receptor beta chain came up once. The data were obtained in a study of CD8+CD57+ T cells in acquired aplastic anemia. In patients chosen for sequencing, flow cytometry had shown CD8+CD57+ cell expansion. Researchers used genomic DNA as the template to profile TCR beta VDJ and CDR3. TCRdb recomputed calls from the reads with MiXCR, one row per CDR3 protein. This table has 400,000 to 600,000 distinct CDR3 sequences, around 30% appearing once. V lost 11 bases and J 3 bases, leaving 19 bases between the germline ends. There are 15 residues in the CDR3. Per the germline V gene, CDR1 is KGHDR and CDR2 is SFDVKD.

Sequencing was performed on sorted CD4+, CD8+, or CD8+CD57+ T cells (not recorded which) from PBMCs. This clonotype was obtained from a human donor with aplastic anemia. The chain carries TRBV24-1 and TRBJ1-5; D is unclear. CDR3 nucleotides: TGTGCCAGCCACGACGGTAATCTACCCAATCAGCCCCAGCATTTT. Translating it yields CASHDGNLPNQPQHF.